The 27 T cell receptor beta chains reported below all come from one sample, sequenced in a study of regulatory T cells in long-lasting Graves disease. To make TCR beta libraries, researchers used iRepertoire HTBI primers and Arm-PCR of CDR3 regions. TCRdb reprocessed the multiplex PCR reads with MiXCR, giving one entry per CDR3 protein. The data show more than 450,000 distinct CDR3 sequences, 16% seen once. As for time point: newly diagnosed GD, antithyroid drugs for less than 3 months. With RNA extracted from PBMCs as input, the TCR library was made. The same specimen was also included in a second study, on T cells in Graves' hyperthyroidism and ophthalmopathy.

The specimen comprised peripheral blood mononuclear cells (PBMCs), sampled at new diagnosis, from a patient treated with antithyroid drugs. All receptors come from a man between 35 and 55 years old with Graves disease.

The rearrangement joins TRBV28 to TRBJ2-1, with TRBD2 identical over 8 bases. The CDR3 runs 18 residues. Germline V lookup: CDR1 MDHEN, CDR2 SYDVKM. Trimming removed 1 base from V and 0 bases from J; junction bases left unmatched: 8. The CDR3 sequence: CASSLSYIAGSSYNEQFF. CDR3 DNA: TGTGCCAGCAGTTTATCCTATATAGCGGGGAGCTCCTACAATGAGCAGTTCTTC.

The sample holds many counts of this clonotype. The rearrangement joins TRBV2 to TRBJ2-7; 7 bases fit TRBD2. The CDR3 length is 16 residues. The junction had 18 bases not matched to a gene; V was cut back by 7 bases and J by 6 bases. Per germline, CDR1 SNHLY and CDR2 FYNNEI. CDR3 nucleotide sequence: TGTGCCAGCATGTATGACGCGGGGACTAAGACCGGCGAGCAGTACTTC. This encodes CASMYDAGTKTGEQYF.

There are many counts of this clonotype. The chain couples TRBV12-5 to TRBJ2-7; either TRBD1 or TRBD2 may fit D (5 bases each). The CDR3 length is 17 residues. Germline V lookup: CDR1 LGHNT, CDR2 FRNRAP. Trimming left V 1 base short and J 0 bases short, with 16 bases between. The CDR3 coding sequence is TGTGCTAGTGGTTTGGCCAAAGGGACCGTCACCTCCTACGAGCAGTACTTC. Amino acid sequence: CASGLAKGTVTSYEQYF.

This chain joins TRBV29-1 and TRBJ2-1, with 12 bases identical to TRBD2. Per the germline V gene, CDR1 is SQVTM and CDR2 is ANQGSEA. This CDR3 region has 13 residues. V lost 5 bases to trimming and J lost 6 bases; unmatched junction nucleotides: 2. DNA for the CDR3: TGCAGCGTTCTAGCGGGGGGGGTCAATGAGCAGTTCTTC. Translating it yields CSVLAGGVNEQFF.

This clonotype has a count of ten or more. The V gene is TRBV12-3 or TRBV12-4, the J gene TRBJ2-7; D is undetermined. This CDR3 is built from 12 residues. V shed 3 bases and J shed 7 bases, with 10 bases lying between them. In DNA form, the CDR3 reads TGTGCCAGCAGTTTTACCAATGGGGAGCAGTACTTC. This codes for CASSFTNGEQYF.

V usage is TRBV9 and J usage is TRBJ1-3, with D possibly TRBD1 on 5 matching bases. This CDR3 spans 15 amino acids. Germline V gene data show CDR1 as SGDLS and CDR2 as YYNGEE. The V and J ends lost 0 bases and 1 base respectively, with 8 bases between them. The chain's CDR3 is CASSVDQGSGNTIYF. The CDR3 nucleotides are TGTGCCAGCAGCGTAGATCAGGGTTCTGGAAACACCATATATTTT.

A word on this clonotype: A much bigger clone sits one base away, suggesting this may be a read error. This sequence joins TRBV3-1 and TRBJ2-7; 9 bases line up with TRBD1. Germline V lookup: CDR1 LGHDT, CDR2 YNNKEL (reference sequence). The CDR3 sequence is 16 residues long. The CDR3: CASSQRTGALSCEQYF. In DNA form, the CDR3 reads TGTGCCAGCAGCCAACGGACAGGGGCACTCTCCTGCGAGCAGTACTTC.

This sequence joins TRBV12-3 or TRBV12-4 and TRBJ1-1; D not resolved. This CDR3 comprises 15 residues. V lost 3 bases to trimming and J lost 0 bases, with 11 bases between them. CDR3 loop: CASSFSRIMNTEAFF. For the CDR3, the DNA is TGTGCCAGCAGTTTCAGTCGGATCATGAACACTGAAGCTTTCTTT.

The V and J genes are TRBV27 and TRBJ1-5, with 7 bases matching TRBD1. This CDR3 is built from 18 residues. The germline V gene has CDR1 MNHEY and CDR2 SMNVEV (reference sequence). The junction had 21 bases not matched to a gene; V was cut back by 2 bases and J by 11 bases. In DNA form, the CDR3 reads TGTGCCAGCAGTTTAAGTCTCAGAGACAGGGCCATCCGTGGGGCCCAGCATTTT. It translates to CASSLSLRDRAIRGAQHF.

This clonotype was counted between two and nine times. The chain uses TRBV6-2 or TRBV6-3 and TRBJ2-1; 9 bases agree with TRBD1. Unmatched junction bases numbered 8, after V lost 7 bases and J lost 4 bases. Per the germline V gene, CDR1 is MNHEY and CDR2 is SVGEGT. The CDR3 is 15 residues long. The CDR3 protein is CASTTGTGYYNEQFF. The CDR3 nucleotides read TGTGCCAGCACCACGGGGACAGGGTATTACAATGAGCAGTTCTTC.

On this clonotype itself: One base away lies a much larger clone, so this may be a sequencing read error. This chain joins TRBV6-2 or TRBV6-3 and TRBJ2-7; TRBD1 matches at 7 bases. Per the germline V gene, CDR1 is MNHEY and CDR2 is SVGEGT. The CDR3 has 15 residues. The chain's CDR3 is CVSSEFRAGGYEQYF. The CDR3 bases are TGTGTCAGCAGTGAATTTCGGGCAGGGGGCTACGAGCAGTACTTC.

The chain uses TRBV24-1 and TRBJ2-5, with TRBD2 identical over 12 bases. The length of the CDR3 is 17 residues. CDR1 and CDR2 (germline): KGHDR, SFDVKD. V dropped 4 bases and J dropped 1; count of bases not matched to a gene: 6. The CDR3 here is CATSDPVLAGGQETQYF. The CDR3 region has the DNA TGTGCCACCAGTGACCCCGTACTAGCGGGAGGCCAAGAGACCCAGTACTTC.

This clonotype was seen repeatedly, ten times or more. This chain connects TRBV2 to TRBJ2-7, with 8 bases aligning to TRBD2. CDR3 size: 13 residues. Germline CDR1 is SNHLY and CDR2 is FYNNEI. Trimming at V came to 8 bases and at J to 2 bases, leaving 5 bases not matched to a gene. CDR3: CASGTSGTYEQYF. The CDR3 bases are TGTGCCAGCGGAACTAGCGGAACCTACGAGCAGTACTTC. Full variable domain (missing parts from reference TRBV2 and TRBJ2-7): EPEVTQTPSHQVTQMGQEVILRCVPISNHLYFYWYRQILGQKVEFLVSFYNNEISEKSEIFDDQFSVERPDGSNFTLKIRSTKLEDSAMYFCASGTSGTYEQYFGPGTRLTVT.

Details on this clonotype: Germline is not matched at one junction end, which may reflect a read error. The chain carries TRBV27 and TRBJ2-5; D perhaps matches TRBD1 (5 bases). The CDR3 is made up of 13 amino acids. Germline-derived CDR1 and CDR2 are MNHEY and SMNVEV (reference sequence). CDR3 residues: CASGDSPQETQHF. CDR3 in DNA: TGTGCCAGCGGTGACAGCCCGCAAGAGACCCAGCACTTC.

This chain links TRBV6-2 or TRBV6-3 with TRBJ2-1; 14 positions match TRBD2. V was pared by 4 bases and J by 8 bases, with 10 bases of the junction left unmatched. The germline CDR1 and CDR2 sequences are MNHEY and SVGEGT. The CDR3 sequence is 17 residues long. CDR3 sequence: CASSLEGTSGSPHEQFF. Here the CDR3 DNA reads TGTGCCAGCAGTTTAGAGGGGACTAGCGGGAGTCCCCATGAGCAGTTCTTC.

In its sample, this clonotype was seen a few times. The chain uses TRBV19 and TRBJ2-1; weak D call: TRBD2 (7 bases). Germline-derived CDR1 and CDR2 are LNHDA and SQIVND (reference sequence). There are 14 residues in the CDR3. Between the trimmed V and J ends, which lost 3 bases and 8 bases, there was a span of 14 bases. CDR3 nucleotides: TGTGCCAGTAGTATCCAAAGGGGGGGCTATGAGCAGTTCTTC. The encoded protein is CASSIQRGGYEQFF.

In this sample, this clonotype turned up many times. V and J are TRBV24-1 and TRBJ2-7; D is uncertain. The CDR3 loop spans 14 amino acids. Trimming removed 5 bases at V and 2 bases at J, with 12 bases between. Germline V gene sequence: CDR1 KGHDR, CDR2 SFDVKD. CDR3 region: CATSAPVLAYEQYF. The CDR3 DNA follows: TGTGCCACCAGTGCCCCGGTTCTGGCCTACGAGCAGTACTTC.

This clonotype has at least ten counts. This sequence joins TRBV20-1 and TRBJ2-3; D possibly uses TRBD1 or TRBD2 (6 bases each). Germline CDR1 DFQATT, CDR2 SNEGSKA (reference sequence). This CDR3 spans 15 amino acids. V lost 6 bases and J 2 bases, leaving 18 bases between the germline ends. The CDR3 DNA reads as TGCAGTGCCATACAACGGGGGCGGAACACAGATACGCAGTATTTT. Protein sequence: CSAIQRGRNTDTQYF.

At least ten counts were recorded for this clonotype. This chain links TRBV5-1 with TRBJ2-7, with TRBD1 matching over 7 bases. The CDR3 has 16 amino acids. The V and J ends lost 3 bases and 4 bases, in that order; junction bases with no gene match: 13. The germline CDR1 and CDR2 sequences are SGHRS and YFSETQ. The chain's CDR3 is CASSSYQGEREYEQYF. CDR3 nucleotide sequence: TGCGCCAGCAGCTCGTACCAGGGGGAGAGAGAGTACGAGCAGTACTTC.

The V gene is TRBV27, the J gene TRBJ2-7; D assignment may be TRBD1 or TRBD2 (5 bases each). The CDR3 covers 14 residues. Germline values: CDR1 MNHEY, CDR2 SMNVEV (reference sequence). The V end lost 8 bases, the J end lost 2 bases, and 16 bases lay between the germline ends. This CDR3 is CASGSRGITYEQYF. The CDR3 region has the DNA TGTGCCAGCGGCTCGAGGGGAATTACCTACGAGCAGTACTTC.

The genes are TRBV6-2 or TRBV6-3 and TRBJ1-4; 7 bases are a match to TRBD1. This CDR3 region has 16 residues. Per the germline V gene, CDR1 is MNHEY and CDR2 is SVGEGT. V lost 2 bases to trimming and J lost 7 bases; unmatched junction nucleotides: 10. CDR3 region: CASSYPTGLKGEKLFF. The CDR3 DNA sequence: TGTGCCAGCAGTTACCCGACAGGGCTGAAGGGTGAAAAACTGTTTTTT.

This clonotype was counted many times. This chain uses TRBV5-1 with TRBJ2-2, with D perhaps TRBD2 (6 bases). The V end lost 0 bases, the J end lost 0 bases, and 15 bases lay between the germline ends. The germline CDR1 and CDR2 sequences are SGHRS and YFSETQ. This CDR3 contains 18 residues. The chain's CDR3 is CASSLDGTHMANTGELFF. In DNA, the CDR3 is TGCGCCAGCAGCTTGGACGGGACTCACATGGCGAACACCGGGGAGCTGTTTTTT.

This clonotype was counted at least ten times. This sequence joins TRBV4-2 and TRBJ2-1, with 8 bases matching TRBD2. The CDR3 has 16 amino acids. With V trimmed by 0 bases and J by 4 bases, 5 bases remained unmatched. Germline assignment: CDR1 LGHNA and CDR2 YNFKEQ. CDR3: CASSQEASGGYNEQFF. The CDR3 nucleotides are TGTGCCAGCAGCCAAGAGGCTTCGGGAGGGTACAATGAGCAGTTCTTC.

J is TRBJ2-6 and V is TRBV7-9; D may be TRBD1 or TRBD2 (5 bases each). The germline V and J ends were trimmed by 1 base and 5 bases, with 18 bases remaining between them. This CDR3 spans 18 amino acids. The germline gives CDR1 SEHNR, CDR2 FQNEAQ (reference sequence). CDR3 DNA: TGTGCCAGCAGCTTAGTGAGGGGCCTAGACGGCTGGGCCAACGTCCTGACTTTC. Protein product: CASSLVRGLDGWANVLTF.

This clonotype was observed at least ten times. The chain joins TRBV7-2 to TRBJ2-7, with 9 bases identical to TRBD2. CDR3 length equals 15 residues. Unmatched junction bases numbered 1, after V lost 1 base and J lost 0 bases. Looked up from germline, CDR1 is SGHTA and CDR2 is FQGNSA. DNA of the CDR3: TGTGCCAGCAGCTTAGTTAGCGGGAGCTCCTACGAGCAGTACTTC. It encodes CASSLVSGSSYEQYF.

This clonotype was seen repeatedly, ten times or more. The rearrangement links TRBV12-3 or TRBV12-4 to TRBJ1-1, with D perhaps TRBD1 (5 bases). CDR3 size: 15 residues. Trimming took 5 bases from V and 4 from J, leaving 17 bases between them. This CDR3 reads CASSGDPGIFTEAFF. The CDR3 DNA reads TGTGCCAGCAGTGGAGACCCAGGGATTTTCACTGAAGCTTTCTTT.

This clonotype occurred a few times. Written as DNA, the CDR3 is TGTGCCAGCAGTTGGGGACAGGTTAACACTGAAGCTTTCTTT. Translated: CASSWGQVNTEAFF. The gene calls are TRBV12-3 or TRBV12-4 and TRBJ1-1, with TRBD1 identical over 8 bases. This CDR3 is built from 14 residues. Losses at the gene ends were 4 bases for V and 2 bases for J; bases not matched to a gene: 3.